This T cell receptor beta chain is drawn from a study of T cell responses to AZD1222 COVID-19 vaccine. General study points: Baseline serostatus was positive in only six AZD1222 recipients.

About this clone itself: Its antigen is unidentified.

The CDR3 extends over 18 amino acids. TCRdb keeps only in-frame clones here, not all; method: immunoSEQ multiplex PCR. The table shows 100,000 to 150,000 clones, with approximately 91% occurring only once. The chain carries TRBV21-1 and TRBJ1-2; no check of the table's D call, TRBD1, against the DNA was made. TRBV21-1 is a pseudogene locus. The TCR sequence derives from an adult who received the AZD1222 COVID-19 vaccine. The material sequenced was peripheral blood, taken 28 days after the second AZD1222 dose. In DNA, the CDR3 is TGTGCCAGCAGCAAAGGAGGGGACAGGGCCCACTCTAACTATGGCTACACCTTC. Amino acid sequence: CASSKGGDRAHSNYGYTF.